This TCR beta chain was found in a study of blood T cell repertoires in COVID-19. Germline CDR1 reads SGHVS; CDR2 reads FQNEAQ. The CDR3 is 15 amino acids. With 2 bases clipped from V and 9 bases from J, the junction kept 7 bases outside the gene matches. This clone showed up just a few times. Method: immunoSEQ multiplex PCR; TCRdb's copy keeps in-frame clones and lacks some. In the table there are fewer than 200,000 clones, roughly 78% of which are singletons. What was sequenced was PBMCs or T cells enriched from blood (not recorded which). This sequence originates from a woman between 65 and 79 years old in a cohort exposed to, infected with or recovered from COVID-19 (not recorded which). The V gene is TRBV7-8, the J gene TRBJ2-1; 10 bases are shared with TRBD2. CDR3 sequence (DNA): TGTGCCAGCAGCTTAATCCTAGCGGGAGAGGGTGAGCAGTTCTTC. Protein: CASSLILAGEGEQFF.